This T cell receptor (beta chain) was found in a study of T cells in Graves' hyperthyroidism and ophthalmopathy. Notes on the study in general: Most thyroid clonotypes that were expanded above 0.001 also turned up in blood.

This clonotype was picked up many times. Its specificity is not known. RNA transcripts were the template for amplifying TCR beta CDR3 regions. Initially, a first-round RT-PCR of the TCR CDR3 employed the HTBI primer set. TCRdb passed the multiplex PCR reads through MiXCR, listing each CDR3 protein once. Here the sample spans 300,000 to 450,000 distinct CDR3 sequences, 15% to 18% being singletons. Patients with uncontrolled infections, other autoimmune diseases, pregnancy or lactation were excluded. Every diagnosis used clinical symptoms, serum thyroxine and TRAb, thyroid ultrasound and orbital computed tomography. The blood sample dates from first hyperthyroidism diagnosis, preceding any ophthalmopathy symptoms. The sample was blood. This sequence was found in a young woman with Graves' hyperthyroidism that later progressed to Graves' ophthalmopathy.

DNA of the CDR3: TGTGCCATCAGTGAGCTCGAAGAGACCCAGTACTTC. As protein: CAISELEETQYF. The chain joins TRBV10-3 to TRBJ2-5; D gene ambiguous. Between the trimmed V and J ends, which lost 2 bases and 3 bases, there was a span of 4 bases. Germline lookup yields CDR1 ENHRY and CDR2 SYGVKD. CDR3 size: 12 residues.